This entry lists 23 T cell receptor beta chains sequenced from one sample in a study of human T cells and chemical hapten exposure. In TCRdb, the RACE reads were re-called with MiXCR into one record per CDR3 protein. Among a few hundred thousand distinct CDR3 sequences listed, around 6% were seen once. Specified time point: patch test 2, 6 weeks after DPC sensitization. Treatment meaning: therapeutic diphenylcyclopropenone sensitization with weekly scalp DPC. The sequenced sample was whole blood, obtained in connection with sensitization to the hapten diphenylcyclopropenone (DPC). Receptors were obtained from a woman aged 18-29 years with alopecia areata. Some clones in this sample may be carry-over from other donors' samples.

This chain joins TRBV7-2 and TRBJ2-7; TRBD1 matches at 9 bases. Per the germline V gene, CDR1 is SGHTA and CDR2 is FQGNSA. The CDR3 spans 15 residues. V lost 5 bases and J lost 8; bases outside the gene matches: 13. DNA for the CDR3: TGTGCCAGCAGCCGCTCAAGTGGGACAGGGTCGAAGCAGTACTTC. Its translation: CASSRSSGTGSKQYF.

V and J are TRBV5-1 and TRBJ2-3; maybe TRBD1 (6 bases). Deletions cut 2 bases from V and 1 base from J, with 11 bases between. CDR3 size: 15 residues. The germline V gene has CDR1 SGHRS and CDR2 YFSETQ. CDR3 protein: CASSFGQGRTDTQYF. The CDR3 DNA reads as TGCGCCAGCAGCTTTGGGCAGGGGCGCACAGATACGCAGTATTTT.

This clonotype has ten or more counts. The J gene is TRBJ2-7, the V gene TRBV5-5; D is tentatively TRBD1 or TRBD2 (5 bases each). Germline CDR1 and CDR2: SGHKS and YYEKEE (reference sequence). V was clipped by 1 base and J by 4 bases, with 15 bases between them. The CDR3 sequence is 15 residues long. The CDR3 reads CASSLSGAPEYEQYF. The CDR3 DNA follows: TGTGCCAGCAGCTTGTCCGGGGCACCAGAGTACGAGCAGTACTTC.

This clonotype was recorded at least ten times. This chain uses TRBV7-3 with TRBJ1-6, with TRBD1 matching over 8 bases. The trim removed 5 bases at V and 7 bases at J, leaving 4 bases unmatched. The CDR3 sequence is 14 residues long. Germline V gene lookup returns CDR1 SGHTA and CDR2 FQGTGA. The CDR3 spells CASSTDRDNSPLHF. CDR3 sequence (DNA): TGTGCCAGCAGCACGGACAGGGACAATTCACCCCTCCACTTT.

This rearrangement joins TRBV7-2 to TRBJ2-1; D gene ambiguous. The V end was cut by 2 bases, the J end by 7 bases, with 6 bases between. The CDR3 spans 12 residues. Looked up from germline, CDR1 is SGHTA and CDR2 is FQGNSA. CDR3 loop: CASSLPRNEQFF. CDR3 bases: TGTGCCAGCAGCTTACCGCGGAATGAGCAGTTCTTC.

This clonotype was detected many times. The gene calls are TRBV6-5 and TRBJ2-7; tentatively, D is TRBD1 (5 bases). CDR3 length equals 14 residues. Trimming left V 6 bases short and J 4 bases short, with 16 bases between. Germline assignment: CDR1 MNHEY and CDR2 SVGAGI. The CDR3, as DNA: TGTGCCAGCAGCAGGGTCCGTGATGCGTACGAGCAGTACTTC. Its translation is CASSRVRDAYEQYF.

The genes are TRBV4-1 and TRBJ1-4; D is unclear. There are 16 residues in the CDR3. V was shortened by 6 bases and J by 5 bases, with 19 bases between the two germline ends. Germline V gives CDR1 MGHRA, CDR2 YSYEKL. CDR3 DNA: TGCGCCAGCAGTCGGATGGCAGGAGGAATAAATGAAAAACTGTTTTTT. Its translation is CASSRMAGGINEKLFF.

This clonotype was seen a handful of times. This sequence joins TRBV6-4 and TRBJ1-5; unclear D gene. The germline V gene encodes CDR1 MRHNA and CDR2 SNTAGT. The CDR3 spans 14 residues. Trimming removed 7 bases at V and 0 bases at J, with 10 bases between. CDR3 DNA sequence: TGTGCCAGCATTGGAATTTATAGCAATCAGCCCCAGCATTTT. Amino acids: CASIGIYSNQPQHF.

The sample holds many counts of this clonotype. V and J are TRBV6-6 and TRBJ1-2; unclear D gene. In germline, CDR1 is MNHNY, CDR2 SVGAGI (reference sequence). V gave up 2 bases and J gave up 6 bases, with 4 bases separating them. The CDR3 consists of 11 residues. CDR3 in amino acids: CASSYIDGYTF. Here the CDR3 DNA reads TGTGCCAGCAGTTACATAGATGGCTACACCTTC.

This clonotype was counted many times. The chain joins TRBV6-5 to TRBJ1-4; possible D gene TRBD1, 5 bases. The CDR3 covers 14 residues. Trimming pared 5 bases from V and 8 bases from J, leaving 15 bases between. Germline-derived CDR1 and CDR2 are MNHEY and SVGAGI. CDR3 protein: CASSKWDLREKLFF. The CDR3 nucleotides are TGTGCCAGCAGTAAATGGGACCTTCGGGAAAAACTGTTTTTT.

This chain joins TRBV10-3 and TRBJ2-2, with 14 positions matching TRBD2. The germline V gene has CDR1 ENHRY and CDR2 SYGVKD. Trimming cost V 7 bases and J 0 bases; bases outside gene matches: 4. The CDR3 is 17 residues long. The DNA of the CDR3 is TGTGCCATCAAAGGACTAGCGGGGGGCCCGAACACCGGGGAGCTGTTTTTT. This gives the protein CAIKGLAGGPNTGELFF.

This clonotype was seen a few times. The J gene is TRBJ2-7, the V gene TRBV14; 12 bases agree with TRBD2. Trimming removed 3 bases from V and 3 bases from J; junction bases left unmatched: 3. The germline CDR1 and CDR2 sequences are SGHDN and FVKESK. The CDR3 consists of 15 residues. The CDR3 loop is CASSHQGLAGYEQYF. The CDR3 DNA reads as TGTGCCAGCAGCCACCAGGGACTAGCGGGCTACGAGCAGTACTTC.

With regard to this clonotype: A read error may be the cause here, since a much bigger clone is one base away. The V call is TRBV28, the J call TRBJ1-2, with 7 bases fitting TRBD1. This CDR3 spans 15 amino acids. CDR1 and CDR2 from the germline V gene are MDHEN and SYDVKM. DNA for the CDR3: TGTGCCAGCAGTCCCTCCGGGACAGCTTTCTATGGCCACACCTTC. Translation: CASSPSGTAFYGHTF.

This clonotype showed up many times. The J gene is TRBJ1-2, the V gene TRBV29-1; weak D call: TRBD1 (6 bases). With 3 bases removed from V and 4 bases from J, the gap between germline ends came to 15 bases. The length of the CDR3 is 14 residues. Germline V lookup: CDR1 SQVTM, CDR2 ANQGSEA. The CDR3 here is CSVDVRGRGYGYTF. CDR3 bases: TGCAGCGTTGATGTACGGGGGCGCGGCTATGGCTACACCTTC.

This clonotype has a handful of counts. The gene calls are TRBV7-9 and TRBJ2-4; the D gene is possibly TRBD1 (6 bases). Trimming cost V 4 bases and J 3 bases, with 13 bases left between them. The germline CDR1 and CDR2 sequences are SEHNR and FQNEAQ (reference sequence). The CDR3 loop spans 15 amino acids. The CDR3 loop is CASSSTGNFKNIQYF. The CDR3 nucleotides are TGTGCCAGCAGCTCAACAGGGAACTTCAAAAACATTCAGTACTTC.

This clonotype was found a few times. V gene TRBV12-5 combines with J gene TRBJ2-2; D possibly corresponds to TRBD1 (5 bases). This CDR3 contains 16 residues. The V gene's germline CDR1 is LGHNT and CDR2 FRNRAP. The V end was cut by 0 bases, the J end by 6 bases, with 14 bases between. The CDR3 sequence is CASGLVLTQGAGELFF. DNA for the CDR3: TGTGCTAGTGGTTTGGTCCTCACGCAGGGTGCCGGGGAGCTGTTTTTT.

This clonotype came up a few times. This sequence joins TRBV7-2 and TRBJ2-5, with D perhaps matching TRBD1 (6 bases). Germline loops: CDR1 SGHTA, CDR2 FQGNSA. The CDR3 covers 14 residues. Trimming left V 5 bases short and J 1 base short, with 11 bases between. Here the CDR3 DNA reads TGTGCCAGCAGCCAACAGGGCCCCCAAGAGACCCAGTACTTC. Protein product: CASSQQGPQETQYF.

The chain combines TRBV15 with TRBJ2-3; D remains ambiguous. The CDR3 runs 12 residues. Trimming removed 4 bases at V and 4 bases at J, with 6 bases between. Germline CDR1 and CDR2: LNHNV and YYDKDF (reference sequence). CDR3 in DNA: TGTGCCACCAGCACTGAGGCAGATACGCAGTATTTT. Encoded protein: CATSTEADTQYF.

This clonotype has ten or more counts. The V and J genes are TRBV7-2 and TRBJ1-2; no definite D call. The CDR3 runs 15 residues. Trimming removed 5 bases at V and 1 base at J, with 14 bases between. From germline, CDR1 is SGHTA and CDR2 FQGNSA. The CDR3 DNA reads TGTGCCAGCAGCCCCCAGAGCCAGGTTAACTATGGCTACACCTTC. Amino acids: CASSPQSQVNYGYTF.

The genes are TRBV5-8 and TRBJ2-2; D could derive from TRBD1 or TRBD2 (5 bases each). The V gene lost 0 bases and the J gene lost 6 bases, with 18 bases spanning the gap. There are 17 residues in the CDR3. Per germline, CDR1 SGHTS and CDR2 YDEGEE. DNA for the CDR3: TGTGCCAGCAGCTTGGCCGGGGCCTCCATGGGATCCGGGGAGCTGTTTTTT. Protein sequence: CASSLAGASMGSGELFF.

The V call is TRBV2, the J call TRBJ2-3; D gene ambiguous. V lost 4 bases and J lost 1, with 6 bases in between. This CDR3 region has 13 residues. Germline CDR1 is SNHLY and CDR2 is FYNNEI. The CDR3 region has the DNA TGTGCCAGCAGTGTTTGGCGCACAGATACGCAGTATTTT. Protein: CASSVWRTDTQYF.

This clonotype has a count of ten or more. This chain connects TRBV29-1 to TRBJ1-2; no reliable D call. This CDR3 spans 12 amino acids. Trimming took 4 bases from V and 4 from J, leaving 10 bases between them. The V gene's germline CDR1 is SQVTM and CDR2 ANQGSEA. The CDR3 nucleotides read TGCAGCGTTGTAAACGGAATCTATGGCTACACCTTC. Protein product: CSVVNGIYGYTF. Together with reference TRBV29-1 and TRBJ1-2, the CDR3 gives the full variable domain: SAVISQKPSRDICQRGTSLTIQCQVDSQVTMMFWYRQQPGQSLTLIATANQGSEATYESGFVIDKFPISRPNLTFSTLTVSNMSPEDSSIYLCSVVNGIYGYTFGSGTRLTVV.

The gene calls are TRBV28 and TRBJ1-2; TRBD1 agrees at 8 bases. The CDR3 length is 17 residues. Germline-derived CDR1 and CDR2 are MDHEN and SYDVKM. Trimming at V came to 6 bases and at J to 1 base, leaving 13 bases not matched to a gene. The CDR3 sequence: CASSPNTWTGYNYGYTF. The CDR3 nucleotides are TGTGCCAGCAGCCCTAATACCTGGACAGGGTATAACTATGGCTACACCTTC.